Shown below are 5 T cell receptor beta chains from a single sample sequenced in a study of molecular identifiers for immune sequencing clone quantification. TCRdb re-called the PCR reads through MiXCR, storing one row per CDR3 protein. The sample has hundreds of thousands of distinct CDR3 sequences, roughly 27% seen once. The material sequenced was naive CD8+ T cells from blood, with Jurkat cell RNA spiked in. Subset denoted: FACS-sorted CD8+CD4-CCR7+CD45RA+ naive T cells. The receptors derive from a human donor in good health. Some libraries in this study had Jurkat cell RNA spiked in.

To note about this clonotype: A junction end diverges from the germline sequence, so it may reflect a read error. The J gene is TRBJ2-6, the V gene TRBV6-5, with D perhaps TRBD1 (5 bases). Germline loops: CDR1 MNHEY, CDR2 SVGAGI. This CDR3 comprises 17 residues. Here the CDR3 reads CASSYFEGSLGANVPTF. The CDR3 DNA sequence: TGTGCCAGCAGTTACTTCGAAGGGTCTCTTGGGGCCAACGTCCCGACTTTC.

The chain uses TRBV6-6 and TRBJ2-2; TRBD1 matches 10 bases. CDR1 is MNHNY and CDR2 is SVGAGI in the germline V gene (reference sequence). After removal of 8 bases from V and 5 bases from J, the junction contained 8 bases not matched to a gene. This CDR3 has 15 residues. The CDR3 is CASARDRGQTGELFF. The CDR3 nucleotides read TGTGCCAGCGCGCGGGACAGGGGTCAAACCGGGGAGCTGTTTTTT.

As regards this clonotype: Lacking the conserved final phenylalanine or tryptophan, this CDR3 likely reflects a read error. The chain links TRBV7-9 to TRBJ2-7; D ambiguous. The germline gives CDR1 SEHNR, CDR2 FQNEAQ (reference sequence). Trimming shortened V by 1 base and J by 4 bases, and 5 bases separated the two germline ends. The CDR3 covers 12 residues. The CDR3: CASSLETYEQYS. CDR3 DNA sequence: TGTGCCAGCAGCTTAGAGACATACGAGCAGTACTCC.

J is TRBJ2-2 and V is TRBV4-3; 9 nucleotides match TRBD2. Germline CDR1 reads LGHNA; CDR2 reads YSLEER. The ends lost 0 bases at V and 6 bases at J; junction bases unmatched: 8. The CDR3 consists of 17 residues. CDR3 DNA sequence: TGCGCCAGCAGCCAAGATAGCGGCGGGGGGGCGGCCGGGGAGCTGTTTTTT. Translation: CASSQDSGGGAAGELFF.

This clonotype showed up just a few times. This chain links TRBV19 with TRBJ1-5; D call uncertain. The length of the CDR3 is 16 residues. Per the germline V gene, CDR1 is LNHDA and CDR2 is SQIVND (reference sequence). V lost 5 bases and J lost 0, with 14 bases in between. In DNA, the CDR3 is TGTGCCAGTAGTTTGGGAGGGTTCTATAGCAATCAGCCCCAGCATTTT. Residues: CASSLGGFYSNQPQHF.